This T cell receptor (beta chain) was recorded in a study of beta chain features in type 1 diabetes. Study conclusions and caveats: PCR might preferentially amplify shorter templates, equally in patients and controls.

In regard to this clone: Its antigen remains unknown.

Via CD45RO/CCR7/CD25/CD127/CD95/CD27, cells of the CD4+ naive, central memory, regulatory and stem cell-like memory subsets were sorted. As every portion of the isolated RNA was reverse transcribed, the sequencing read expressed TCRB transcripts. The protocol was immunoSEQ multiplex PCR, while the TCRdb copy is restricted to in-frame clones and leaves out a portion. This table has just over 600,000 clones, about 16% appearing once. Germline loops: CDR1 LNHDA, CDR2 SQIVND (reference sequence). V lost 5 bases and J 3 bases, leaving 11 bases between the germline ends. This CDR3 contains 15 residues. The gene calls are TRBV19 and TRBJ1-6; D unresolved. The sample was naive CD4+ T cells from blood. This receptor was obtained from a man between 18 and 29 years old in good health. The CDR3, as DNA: TGTGCCAGTAGTGTCGGTGGGATCTATAATTCACCCCTCCACTTT. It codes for CASSVGGIYNSPLHF. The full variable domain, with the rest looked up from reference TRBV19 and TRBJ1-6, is DGGITQSPKYLFRKEGQNVTLSCEQNLNHDAMYWYRQDPGQGLRLIYYSQIVNDFQKGDIAEGYSVSREKKESFPLTVTSAQKNPTAFYLCASSVGGIYNSPLHFGNGTRLTVT.